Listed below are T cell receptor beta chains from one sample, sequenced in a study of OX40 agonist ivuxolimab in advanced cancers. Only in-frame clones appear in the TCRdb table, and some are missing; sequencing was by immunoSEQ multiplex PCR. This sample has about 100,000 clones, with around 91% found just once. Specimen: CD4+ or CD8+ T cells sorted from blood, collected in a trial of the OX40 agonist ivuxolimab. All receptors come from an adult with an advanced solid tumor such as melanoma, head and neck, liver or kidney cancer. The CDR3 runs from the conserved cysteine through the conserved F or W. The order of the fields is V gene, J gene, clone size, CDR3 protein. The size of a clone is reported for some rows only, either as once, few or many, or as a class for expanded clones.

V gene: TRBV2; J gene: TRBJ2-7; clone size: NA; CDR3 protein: CASSEAVPWRDTDYEQYF
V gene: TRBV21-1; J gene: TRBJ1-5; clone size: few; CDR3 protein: CASTPGSEGRSLNQPQHF
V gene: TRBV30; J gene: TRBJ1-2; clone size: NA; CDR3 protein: CAWSVTFSYGYTF
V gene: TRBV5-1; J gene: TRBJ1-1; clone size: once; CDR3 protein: CASTGSTVTSEAFF
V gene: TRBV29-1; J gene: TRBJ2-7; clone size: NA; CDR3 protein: CSVQGGGQPSYEQYF
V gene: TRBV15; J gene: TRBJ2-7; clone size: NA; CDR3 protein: CATSRTLSEQYF
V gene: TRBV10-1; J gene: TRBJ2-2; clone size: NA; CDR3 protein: CASSSAADGGFTGELFF
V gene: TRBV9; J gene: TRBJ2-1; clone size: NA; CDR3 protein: CASSVGSRQIHRVSYNEQFF
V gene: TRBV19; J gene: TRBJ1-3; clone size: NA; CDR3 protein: CASKVQDTSGNTIYF
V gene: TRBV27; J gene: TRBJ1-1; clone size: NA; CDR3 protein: CASSFQALGTEAFF
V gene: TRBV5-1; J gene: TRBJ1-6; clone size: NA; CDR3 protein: CASSLTGMDSPLHF
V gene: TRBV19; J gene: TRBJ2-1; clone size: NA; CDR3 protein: CASSTPHHNEQFF
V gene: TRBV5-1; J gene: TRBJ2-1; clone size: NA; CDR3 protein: CASSLQGRLDGYEQFF
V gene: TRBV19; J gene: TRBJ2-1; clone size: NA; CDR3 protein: CASTPTGIVDNEQFF
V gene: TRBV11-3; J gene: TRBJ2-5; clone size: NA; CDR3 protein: CASSEGTRGVQETQYF
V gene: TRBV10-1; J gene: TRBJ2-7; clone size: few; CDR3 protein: CASSSGTQSYEQYF
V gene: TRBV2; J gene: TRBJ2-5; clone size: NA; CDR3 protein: CASSGTGEETQYF
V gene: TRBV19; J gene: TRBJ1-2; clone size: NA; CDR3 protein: CASSRTLYGYTF
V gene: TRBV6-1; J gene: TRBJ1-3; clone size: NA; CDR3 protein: CASRLDLYSGNTIYF
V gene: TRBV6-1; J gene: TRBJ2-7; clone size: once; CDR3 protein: CASSAQWWYEQYF
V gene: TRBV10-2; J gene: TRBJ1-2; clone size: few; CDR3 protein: CASAPWGQGWGGYTF
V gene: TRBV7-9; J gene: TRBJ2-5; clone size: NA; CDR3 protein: CASSSTHLAVETQYF
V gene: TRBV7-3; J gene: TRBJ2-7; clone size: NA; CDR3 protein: CASSLTGDKGYEQYF
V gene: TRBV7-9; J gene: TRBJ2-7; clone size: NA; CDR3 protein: CASSFGGSSYEQYF
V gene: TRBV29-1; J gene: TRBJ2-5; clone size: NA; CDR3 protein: CSVGEVETQYF
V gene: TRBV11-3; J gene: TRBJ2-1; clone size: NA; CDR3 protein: CASSFGLAGGYEQFF
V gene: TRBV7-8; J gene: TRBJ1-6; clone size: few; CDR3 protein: CASGSLGSSPLHF
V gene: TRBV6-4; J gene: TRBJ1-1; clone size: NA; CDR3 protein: CASSLGGGTEAFF
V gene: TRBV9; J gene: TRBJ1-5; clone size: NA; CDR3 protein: CASSAGTYQPQHF
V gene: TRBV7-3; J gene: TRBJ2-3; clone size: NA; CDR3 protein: CASSQYPAGVRTDTQYF
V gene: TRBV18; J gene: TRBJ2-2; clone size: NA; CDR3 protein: CASSPQRRVAGELFF
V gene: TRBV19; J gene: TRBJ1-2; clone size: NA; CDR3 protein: CASRPLTGNYGYTF
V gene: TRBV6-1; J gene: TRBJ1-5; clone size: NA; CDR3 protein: CASRGGPGNQPQHF
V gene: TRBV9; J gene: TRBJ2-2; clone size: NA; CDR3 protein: CASSNYGGHGGELFF
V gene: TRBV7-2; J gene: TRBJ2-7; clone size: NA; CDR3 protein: CASSYRQGYEQYF
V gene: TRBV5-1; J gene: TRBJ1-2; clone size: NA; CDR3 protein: CASSFGGFDYGYTF
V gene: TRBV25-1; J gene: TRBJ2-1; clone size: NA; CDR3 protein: CASSEEKGIYNEQFF
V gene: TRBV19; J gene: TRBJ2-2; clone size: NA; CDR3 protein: CASGHLNTGELFF
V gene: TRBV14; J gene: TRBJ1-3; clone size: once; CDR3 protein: CASSYNTGAGPFGNTIYF
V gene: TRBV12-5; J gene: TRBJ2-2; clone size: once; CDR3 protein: CASGLVLGSRGFTGELFF
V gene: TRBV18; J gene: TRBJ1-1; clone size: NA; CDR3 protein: CASSLHNRGRYTEAFF